The 14 T cell receptor beta chains presented below share a single source sample, sequenced in a study of shared clonotypes between healthy human individuals. Naive CD8 isolation took CD45RO-negative cells positively selected for CCR7 and excluded terminally differentiated effector memory CD45RA+ cells. Some clones are missing from TCRdb's copy, which holds only in-frame ones; the method was immunoSEQ multiplex PCR. The sample carries roughly 2.1 million clones, about 93% recorded once. Sequenced sample: naive CD8+ T cells from PBMCs. The receptors originated from a man between 18 and 29 years old in good health. Some clones in this sample may be carry-over from other donors' samples.

In regard to this clone: Within the sample, other DNA sequences also encode this same CDR3. The genes are TRBV7-9 and TRBJ2-1; D is unclear. The CDR3 is 13 amino acids. CDR1 SEHNR and CDR2 FQNEAQ come from the germline V gene (reference sequence). Deletions cut 2 bases from V and 4 bases from J, with 6 bases between. The CDR3 DNA reads TGTGCCAGCAGCTTATCCGGTTACAATGAGCAGTTCTTC. Amino acids: CASSLSGYNEQFF.

Only a few counts were recorded for this clone. The CDR3 sequence is CASSVSGKDSNEQFF. CDR3 sequence (DNA): TGTGCCAGCAGCGTGAGTGGAAAGGATTCGAATGAGCAGTTCTTC. The chain employs TRBV9 and TRBJ2-1; D gene uncertain. Germline V CDR1 and CDR2: SGDLS, YYNGEE. The CDR3 length is 15 residues. V lost 2 bases and J lost 7, with 16 bases in between.

In DNA, the CDR3 is TGTGCCACCGAGGGCCCGTCCTACAATGAGCAGTTCTTC. This encodes CATEGPSYNEQFF. The genes are TRBV28 and TRBJ2-1; D is possibly TRBD2 (5 bases). Germline values: CDR1 MDHEN, CDR2 SYDVKM. This CDR3 has 13 amino acids. V was clipped by 10 bases and J by 1 base, with 11 bases between them.

The CDR3 DNA sequence: TGTGCCAGCAGCGAGAGGGGTGTCGACGAGCAGTACTTC. Its translation: CASSERGVDEQYF. This chain links TRBV9 with TRBJ2-7; D tentatively fits TRBD1 or TRBD2 (5 bases each). The V gene lost 3 bases and the J gene lost 5 bases, with 12 bases spanning the gap. Germline-derived CDR1 and CDR2 are SGDLS and YYNGEE. This CDR3 is 13 amino acids long.

This chain joins TRBV6-1 and TRBJ2-7; D is ambiguous. Germline CDR1 is MNHNS and CDR2 is SASEGT. The CDR3 sequence is 13 residues long. The germline V and J ends were trimmed by 6 bases and 0 bases, with 9 bases remaining between them. CDR3 residues: CASRLASSYEQYF. CDR3 in DNA: TGTGCCAGCAGATTAGCTAGCTCCTACGAGCAGTACTTC.

The rearrangement joins TRBV7-9 to TRBJ2-3; D not certain. V dropped 4 bases and J dropped 2 bases, with 7 bases sitting between them. This CDR3 region has 13 residues. CDR1 is SEHNR and CDR2 is FQNEAQ in the germline V gene (reference sequence). The CDR3 sequence is CASSSIFTDTQYF. CDR3 bases: TGTGCCAGCAGCTCGATATTCACAGATACGCAGTATTTT.

V and J are TRBV5-8 and TRBJ1-3, with 9 bases lining up with TRBD1. CDR3 size: 16 residues. V trimming: 2 bases; J trimming: 7 bases; junction bases outside the gene matches: 10. Per the germline V gene, CDR1 is SGHTS and CDR2 is YDEGEE. Here the CDR3 DNA reads TGTGCCAGCAGCTTATCGGGACAGGGTACGGGTAACACCATATATTTT. Translated: CASSLSGQGTGNTIYF.

The CDR3 DNA sequence: TGTGCCAGTAGTATGGAAGGTTACGAGCAGTACTTC. Residues: CASSMEGYEQYF. This chain links TRBV19 with TRBJ2-7; D call uncertain. This CDR3 contains 12 residues. The V gene lost 3 bases and the J gene lost 4 bases, with 7 bases spanning the gap. In germline, CDR1 is LNHDA, CDR2 SQIVND (reference sequence).

The chain couples TRBV2 to TRBJ2-3; D remains unclear. V lost 9 bases, J lost 2 bases, and 18 bases lay in between. This CDR3 has 15 residues. From germline, CDR1 is SNHLY and CDR2 FYNNEI. The CDR3 protein is CARSGPWDVTDTQYF. CDR3 in DNA: TGTGCCAGATCCGGTCCTTGGGATGTCACAGATACGCAGTATTTT.

CDR3 region: CASSVEDRSYTEAFF. As DNA, the CDR3 is TGTGCCAGCAGCGTAGAGGACAGGTCGTACACTGAAGCTTTCTTT. The rearrangement joins TRBV9 to TRBJ1-1; 7 bases map to TRBD1. The CDR3 has 15 residues. V lost 0 bases to trimming and J lost 3 bases; unmatched junction nucleotides: 5. Germline V gene data show CDR1 as SGDLS and CDR2 as YYNGEE. Full variable domain (missing parts from reference TRBV9 and TRBJ1-1): DSGVTQTPKHLITATGQRVTLRCSPRSGDLSVYWYQQSLDQGLQFLIQYYNGEERAKGNILERFSAQQFPDLHSELNLSSLELGDSALYFCASSVEDRSYTEAFFGQGTRLTVV.

This CDR3 is CASSFPQGPSYQETQYF. CDR3 sequence (DNA): TGTGCCAGCAGTTTCCCACAGGGACCATCGTACCAAGAGACCCAGTACTTC. V and J are TRBV28 and TRBJ2-5; tentative D call: TRBD1 (6 bases). V was pared by 3 bases and J by 0 bases, with 17 bases between. CDR1 and CDR2 (germline): MDHEN, SYDVKM. The CDR3 is made up of 17 amino acids. Variable domain in full (rest from reference TRBV28 and TRBJ2-5): DVKVTQSSRYLVKRTGEKVFLECVQDMDHENMFWYRQDPGLGLRLIYFSYDVKMKEKGDIPEGYSVSREKKERFSLILESASTNQTSMYLCASSFPQGPSYQETQYFGPGTRLLVL.

The chain uses TRBV9 and TRBJ2-5; 10 bases are a match to TRBD2. The CDR3 contains 15 residues. Germline CDR1 and CDR2: SGDLS and YYNGEE. V gave up 0 bases and J gave up 4 bases; unmatched junction bases: 3. This chain's CDR3 is CASSVASGSRETQYF. The CDR3 DNA reads as TGTGCCAGCAGCGTAGCTAGCGGGAGTCGAGAGACCCAGTACTTC.

This chain connects TRBV2 to TRBJ2-3; 9 nucleotides line up with TRBD1. The junction had 3 bases not matched to a gene; V was cut back by 5 bases and J by 0 bases. The CDR3 is made up of 15 amino acids. Per the germline V gene, CDR1 is SNHLY and CDR2 is FYNNEI. The CDR3 here is CASSPGQGSTDTQYF. CDR3 nucleotide sequence: TGTGCCAGCAGTCCGGGACAGGGTAGCACAGATACGCAGTATTTT.

The chain carries TRBV29-1 and TRBJ2-7; no firm D call. Trimming shortened V by 5 bases and J by 0 bases, and 17 bases separated the two germline ends. Germline V lookup: CDR1 SQVTM, CDR2 ANQGSEA. This CDR3 contains 15 residues. The chain's CDR3 is CSVIFPALNSYEQYF. Here the CDR3 DNA reads TGCAGCGTTATATTTCCTGCCTTGAACTCCTACGAGCAGTACTTC.